This T cell receptor (beta chain) was sequenced for a study of regulatory T cells in long-lasting Graves disease. Described time point: persistent/refractory GD, antithyroid drugs over 5 years with positive TRAb. RNA extracted from PBMCs served as the sequencing template. This clonotype was counted only a few times. The CDR3 has 13 residues. Germline lookup yields CDR1 MNHNS and CDR2 SASEGT. The V and J ends lost 6 bases and 7 bases respectively, with 12 bases between them. Library construction for TCR beta used iRepertoire HTBI primers and Arm-PCR of CDR3 regions. One entry per CDR3 protein, called by TCRdb with MiXCR from the multiplex PCR reads. The profile covers 400,000 or so distinct CDR3 sequences, with around 24% appearing a single time and over 25% taken by the ten largest.

This rearrangement joins TRBV6-1 to TRBJ1-4; D is possibly TRBD1 (6 bases). The sequenced sample was peripheral blood mononuclear cells (PBMCs), obtained when the disease was refractory, from a patient treated with antithyroid drugs. The TCR comes from a female donor with Graves disease. The CDR3 protein is CASSVTGLEKLFF. CDR3 sequence (DNA): TGTGCCAGCAGCGTCACAGGGCTTGAAAAACTGTTTTTT.